This T cell receptor (beta chain) derives from a study of shared clonotypes between healthy human individuals. Findings and caveats of the study: Only blood underwent sampling, and tissue repertoires likely differ.

Germline V lookup: CDR1 LNHDA, CDR2 SQIVND (reference sequence). The CDR3 contains 15 residues. The ends were cut back, 4 bases at V and 7 bases at J, with 14 bases in the middle. The split of CD4+ cells yielded CD45RA+ naive and CD45RA-negative memory subsets. Samples underwent the assay at deep level. The authors distributed each subset's genomic DNA evenly over several immunoSEQ plates. The repertoire was sequenced with immunoSEQ multiplex PCR; TCRdb's copy has only in-frame clones and lacks some. Here the sample spans some 2.1 million clones, approximately 95% being singletons. This clone was seen only once. Its specificity is not known.

This TCR came from a man between 18 and 35 years old in good health. J is TRBJ1-6 and V is TRBV19; possibly TRBD1 for D (6 bases). Sample: naive CD4+ T cells sorted from blood. Described subset: CD45RA+ positively selected. The CDR3 loop is CASSNAGVRNSPLHF. In DNA form, the CDR3 reads TGTGCCAGTAGTAACGCAGGGGTACGGAATTCACCCCTCCACTTT.